Listed here is a single T cell receptor beta chain. The record originates from a study of control samples from healthy donors and cancer patients. Measured with immunoSEQ multiplex PCR; TCRdb has only the in-frame clones, and not every one. The data contain over 150,000 clones, around 96% of them singletons. This CDR3 comprises 15 residues. Germline loops: CDR1 SNHLY, CDR2 FYNNEI. V dropped 4 bases and J dropped 5; count of bases not matched to a gene: 10. The J gene is TRBJ2-5, the V gene TRBV2; 7 bases fit TRBD2. The TCR was taken from a woman aged 30 to 39 in good health. What was sequenced was blood. The CDR3 DNA reads as TGTGCCAGCAGTGGGGCTGCGGGAGATCGGGAGACCCAGTACTTC. This codes for CASSGAAGDRETQYF.